The rows below give T cell receptor beta chains drawn from one sample of a study of cytomegalovirus exposure and HLA in healthy donors. Clones were sequenced by immunoSEQ multiplex PCR, and TCRdb holds only the in-frame ones, with some missing. The table has 60,000 to 65,000 clones, approximately 75% seen once; the top ten hold 20% to 30%. The specimen sequenced was PBMCs. The source is a man between 45 and 60 years old in good health and CMV-seropositive. Both conserved end residues are part of each CDR3. D genes are given only for firm matches. Expanded clones are given a class, and other clones once, few, many or no size at all.

.	TRBJ1-4	.	TRBV29-1	CSVVGSDSNEKLFF	TGCAGCGTTGTTGGGTCAGACTCCAATGAAAAACTGTTTTTT
.	TRBJ2-2	.	TRBV7-2	CASSLAGTAANTGELFF	TGTGCCAGCAGCTTAGCCGGGACTGCCGCGAACACCGGGGAGCTGTTTTTT
TRBD1	TRBJ2-5	.	TRBV7-2	CASSRTPDRVETQYF	TGTGCCAGCAGCCGAACTCCTGACAGGGTAGAGACCCAGTACTTC
.	TRBJ1-2	.	TRBV29-1	CSVPPTQGYGYTF	TGCAGCGTTCCCCCGACCCAGGGGTATGGCTACACCTTC
TRBD2	TRBJ2-2	.	TRBV9	CASSVFSGGTTGELFF	TGTGCCAGCAGCGTATTTAGCGGGGGAACCACCGGGGAGCTGTTTTTT
.	TRBJ1-5	.	TRBV19	CASSIAGQGQPQHF	TGTGCCAGTAGTATAGCGGGGCAGGGGCAGCCCCAGCATTTT
.	TRBJ1-1	once	TRBV18	CASSPSPVPNTEAFF	TGTGCCAGCTCACCAAGTCCGGTTCCGAACACTGAAGCTTTCTTT
.	TRBJ1-2	few	TRBV6-5	CASSYSGARGYTF	TGTGCCAGCAGTTACTCAGGGGCCAGAGGCTACACCTTC
TRBD2	TRBJ2-3	.	TRBV7-6	CASSLGLSGATDTQYF	TGTGCCAGCAGCCTTGGCCTGAGCGGGGCCACAGATACGCAGTATTTT
TRBD1	TRBJ2-7	few	TRBV27	CASSLRGTGVYEQYF	TGTGCCAGCAGTTTACGGGGGACAGGAGTCTACGAGCAGTACTTC
TRBD1	TRBJ2-7	.	TRBV28	CASRGIQGTYEQYF	TGTGCCAGCCGAGGAATACAGGGGACCTACGAGCAGTACTTC
TRBD1	TRBJ1-1	few	TRBV5-3	CARSPVGDSLTNTEAFF	TGTGCCAGAAGCCCGGTCGGGGACAGTTTAACAAACACTGAAGCTTTCTTT
TRBD2	TRBJ2-3	.	TRBV11-2	CASSLDSSGGRTSTDTQYF	TGTGCCAGCAGCTTAGATTCAAGCGGGGGGCGAACTAGCACAGATACGCAGTATTTT
.	TRBJ1-2	.	TRBV9	CASRRDNTDGYTF	TGTGCCAGCAGGAGGGACAATACGGATGGCTACACCTTC
.	TRBJ1-5	.	TRBV4-3	CASSQDLRGTGQPQHF	TGCGCCAGCAGCCAAGACCTCCGGGGGACGGGCCAGCCCCAGCATTTT
TRBD1	TRBJ1-1	.	TRBV30	CAWSAAGGWNTEAFF	TGTGCCTGGAGTGCGGCAGGGGGATGGAACACTGAAGCTTTCTTT
.	TRBJ1-5	.	TRBV18	CASSPGRNQPQHF	TGTGCCAGCTCACCAGGCAGAAATCAGCCCCAGCATTTT
.	TRBJ1-3	few	TRBV7-8	CASSRRGSGNTIYF	TGTGCCAGCAGCCGACGGGGCTCTGGAAACACCATATATTTT